This T cell receptor (beta chain) was obtained from a study of cytotoxic CD8 clonotypes in ibrutinib-treated CLL. Using immunoSEQ multiplex PCR, the repertoire was profiled, and TCRdb retains in-frame clones only, with some absent. The top ten hold 6.7% of the sample, which has approximately 330,000 clones, around four fifths seen once. V was shortened by 6 bases and J by 4 bases, with 12 bases between the two germline ends. The CDR3 is 13 residues long. Germline assignment: CDR1 MNHEY and CDR2 SVGAGI. Broader study findings: Clonality correlated strongly with circulating CD8+ T cells and exceeded age-matched healthy donors at baseline. Sustained-remission patients were sampled at different times than progressing patients were.

This clone was picked up a small number of times. Antigen unknown. Investigators sourced 1.5 to 2 micrograms of genomic DNA from cryopreserved PBMCs for TCR beta libraries. This clonotype was obtained from a human donor with chronic lymphocytic leukemia. The chain joins TRBV6-5 to TRBJ1-1; D ambiguous. The sequenced sample was PBMCs, obtained before ibrutinib treatment. This chain's CDR3 is CASSLRRITEAFF. In DNA, the CDR3 is TGTGCCAGCAGCCTGAGGAGGATCACTGAAGCTTTCTTT.